The present entry profiles one T cell receptor (beta chain) with its context. Its antigen remains unidentified. This specimen includes other DNA sequences encoding the same CDR3. Primers for the PCR totalled 60 Vbeta and 13 Jbeta. Only in-frame clones appear in the TCRdb table, and some are missing; sequencing was by immunoSEQ multiplex PCR. In the table there are 190,000 or so clones, approximately 80% of which are singletons. This sample is part of a study of cytomegalovirus exposure and HLA in healthy donors. Study-wide context: Most genotyped donors, 65% to 85% of about 400, had Caucasian-associated genetic ancestry. Study-level results: Altogether, 164 TCR beta chains were recorded as cytomegalovirus-associated. In a later analysis, across HLA loci, associated TCR counts were highest for DRB1, lowest for HLA-C. High sensitivity and specificity were reportedly achieved when the classifier diagnosed cytomegalovirus status.

V gave up 1 base and J gave up 1 base, with 11 bases separating them. This CDR3 is built from 15 residues. Germline assignment: CDR1 SGHRS and CDR2 YFSETQ. This clonotype was sampled from a woman between 45 and 60 years old in good health and CMV-seropositive. The sample comprised PBMCs. This chain connects TRBV5-1 to TRBJ1-1; unclear D gene. The CDR3 coding sequence is TGCGCCAGCAGCTTGAATCCAGGCCAGAACACTGAAGCTTTCTTT. This encodes CASSLNPGQNTEAFF. Drawing the rest from reference TRBV5-1 and TRBJ1-1, the complete variable domain is KAGVTQTPRYLIKTRGQQVTLSCSPISGHRSVSWYQQTPGQGLQFLFEYFSETQRNKGNFPGRFSGRQFSNSRSEMNVSTLELGDSALYLCASSLNPGQNTEAFFGQGTRLTVV.